The clone carrying this T cell receptor (beta chain) has a single count. Its cognate antigen is unknown. Specimens carried about 0.95-11 million cryopreserved PBMC before DNA extraction. This entry comes from a study of long-term antiretroviral therapy in people with HIV. Study-wide findings and caveats: Clones that had undergone expansion before ART prevailed in the repertoire throughout all time points. Upon ART, diversity increased but remained lower than transplant donor controls.

With survey level as its setting, the immunoSEQ assay was v3.0. Measured with immunoSEQ multiplex PCR; TCRdb has only the in-frame clones, and not every one. The sample has 20,000 to 30,000 clones; 70% to 85% are singletons. Germline CDR1 MNHEY, CDR2 SVGAGI. The CDR3 runs 13 residues. The V end lost 5 bases, the J end lost 4 bases, and 11 bases lay between the germline ends. Sample: unsorted PBMCs, taken 3 years after starting antiretroviral therapy. V gene TRBV6-5 combines with J gene TRBJ1-2, with D perhaps TRBD1 (5 bases). The sequence was obtained from a man between 50 and 59 years old with HIV. CDR3 region: CASSATALYGYTF. The CDR3 DNA is TGTGCCAGCAGTGCGACAGCGCTCTATGGCTACACCTTC.